This T cell receptor (beta chain) was captured in a study of cytomegalovirus exposure and HLA in healthy donors. About this clone: No antigen is known for it.

Both 60 Vbeta primers and 13 Jbeta primers went into the PCR. Only in-frame clones appear in the TCRdb table, and some are missing; sequencing was by immunoSEQ multiplex PCR. Here the sample spans tens of thousands of clones, about 77% being singletons. Study outcomes and limitations: Immune exposure information comprised only CMV serostatus. Later analysis reportedly placed an Asian-associated ancestry cluster below the roughly 630-donor mean in N-insertions.

This sequence was found in a man aged 30-40 years in good health and CMV-seropositive. Sequencing was done on a sample of PBMCs.

The CDR3 sequence: CASSFGPAVSTDTQYF. The CDR3 DNA sequence: TGTGCCAGCAGCTTCGGTCCAGCGGTAAGCACAGATACGCAGTATTTT. The chain combines TRBV5-6 with TRBJ2-3; tentatively, D is TRBD2 (5 bases). The germline V gene encodes CDR1 SGHDT and CDR2 YYEEEE. The CDR3 length is 16 residues. Trimming took off 2 bases at V and 0 bases at J, with 13 bases between the two ends. Drawing the rest from reference TRBV5-6 and TRBJ2-3, the complete variable domain is DAGVTQSPTHLIKTRGQQVTLRCSPKSGHDTVSWYQQALGQGPQFIFQYYEEEERQRGNFPDRFSGHQFPNYSSELNVNALLLGDSALYLCASSFGPAVSTDTQYFGPGTRLTVL.